This T cell receptor beta chain came from a study of cytomegalovirus exposure and HLA in healthy donors. Findings of the study overall: An analysis that was carried out later associated 15,000 to 20,000 TCR beta sequences with HLA alleles at 0.05 false discovery rate.

Notes on this clone: Its target is unknown.

The V segment lost 0 bases and the J segment 5 bases; nucleotides outside the gene matches: 5. CDR1 is MNHEY, CDR2 SMNVEV, per germline (reference sequence). The CDR3 length is 15 residues. The PCR made use of 60 Vbeta and 13 Jbeta primers. TCRdb's copy holds only in-frame clones and misses some; the assay was immunoSEQ multiplex PCR. The sample has roughly 200,000 clones, just over 75% seen once. This chain joins TRBV27 and TRBJ2-7; TRBD1 matches 9 bases. The TCR comes from a young man in good health and CMV-seronegative. Sample: PBMCs. The CDR3 loop reads CASSLSRTGVDEQYF. The CDR3 coding sequence is TGTGCCAGCAGTTTATCCCGGACAGGGGTAGACGAGCAGTACTTC.